These 18 T cell receptor beta chains were sequenced from one sample in a study of blood T cell repertoires in COVID-19. Clones were sequenced by immunoSEQ multiplex PCR, and TCRdb holds only the in-frame ones, with some missing. The sample lists around 220,000 clones, about 91% occurring once. Sequenced input: peripheral blood. The receptors were gathered from a man in his late teens or twenties with active or convalescent COVID-19.

This clone was seen a few times. The rearrangement links TRBV7-2 to TRBJ1-5, with TRBD1 identical over 8 bases. This CDR3 has 15 amino acids. Unmatched junction bases numbered 4, after V lost 1 base and J lost 5 bases. The germline V gene has CDR1 SGHTA and CDR2 FQGNSA. This CDR3 is CASSLVSTGDQPQHF. Here the CDR3 DNA reads TGTGCCAGCAGCTTAGTATCGACAGGGGATCAGCCCCAGCATTTT.

This chain uses TRBV2 with TRBJ1-3, with TRBD1 matching 9 bases. J gave up 0 bases and V 6 bases, and 3 bases lay outside the gene matches. Germline loops: CDR1 SNHLY, CDR2 FYNNEI. This CDR3 is built from 15 residues. The chain's CDR3 is CASRGDRVSGNTIYF. CDR3 DNA sequence: TGTGCCAGCAGGGGGGACAGGGTCTCTGGAAACACCATATATTTT.

The chain is built from TRBV10-3 and TRBJ2-1; D gene uncertain. The V end was cut by 8 bases, the J end by 0 bases, with 11 bases between. Germline V gene lookup returns CDR1 ENHRY and CDR2 SYGVKD. The length of the CDR3 is 14 residues. The CDR3 DNA sequence: TGTGCCATCGGTGCTAGAAGCTCCTACAATGAGCAGTTCTTC. It is translated as CAIGARSSYNEQFF.

The chain is built from TRBV3-1 (or the pseudogene TRBV3-2) and TRBJ2-7, with D tentatively TRBD2 (6 bases). Trimming removed 0 bases from V and 7 bases from J, with 16 bases in between. The CDR3 length is 15 residues. Germline loops: CDR1 LGHDT, CDR2 YNNKEL (reference sequence). The CDR3 DNA follows: TGTGCCAGCAGCCAAGATCTAGGGACGGCGGGGGAGCAGTACTTC. Translation: CASSQDLGTAGEQYF.

In DNA, the CDR3 is TGTGCCAGCAGCTTAGGCGTAATGGGCGGACGGAGGTCCACTGAAGCTTTCTTT. Its protein product is CASSLGVMGGRRSTEAFF. V is TRBV7-9 and J is TRBJ1-1; D gene uncertain. CDR3 length equals 18 residues. V was cut by 1 base and J by 4 bases, with 22 bases left in between. CDR1 and CDR2 from the germline V gene are SEHNR and FQNEAQ (reference sequence).

In DNA form, the CDR3 reads TGTGCCAGCAGAGAGAGCCTTAGCAATCAGCCCCAGCATTTT. The encoded protein is CASRESLSNQPQHF. The rearrangement joins TRBV6-5 to TRBJ1-5; D is uncertain. CDR3 length equals 14 residues. Germline V gene lookup returns CDR1 MNHEY and CDR2 SVGAGI. With 6 bases removed from V and 0 bases from J, the gap between germline ends came to 9 bases.

The chain is built from TRBV4-1 and TRBJ2-1; D might be TRBD1 (6 bases). V was clipped by 0 bases and J by 5 bases, with 17 bases between them. From germline, CDR1 is MGHRA and CDR2 YSYEKL. The CDR3 consists of 17 residues. This CDR3 reads CASSQDIRDNRNNEQFF. For the CDR3, the DNA is TGCGCCAGCAGCCAAGATATTCGGGACAATAGGAACAATGAGCAGTTCTTC.

This clone appeared a few times. The V call is TRBV30, the J call TRBJ1-3; D ambiguous. The CDR3 covers 14 residues. From germline, CDR1 is GTSNPN and CDR2 SVGIG (reference sequence). V lost 2 bases to trimming and J lost 4 bases, with 12 bases between them. The CDR3 here is CAWSPGRKGNTIYF. DNA of the CDR3: TGTGCCTGGAGTCCGGGAAGAAAGGGAAACACCATATATTTT.

This clone occurred a few times. CDR3 sequence reads: CASSFSPGELFF. The DNA of the CDR3 is TGTGCCAGCAGCTTCTCCCCCGGGGAGCTGTTTTTT. The gene calls are TRBV11-3 and TRBJ2-2; D gene unclear. The V end was cut by 3 bases, the J end by 6 bases, with 5 bases between. This CDR3 is 12 amino acids long. The germline V gene encodes CDR1 SGHNT and CDR2 YENEEA.

The rearrangement uses TRBV2 and TRBJ1-4; 12 bases fit TRBD1. CDR3 length: 18 amino acids. The V and J ends lost 6 bases and 3 bases, in that order; junction bases with no gene match: 11. Germline V CDR1 and CDR2: SNHLY, FYNNEI. CDR3 DNA sequence: TGTGCCAGCAGGAGGGGACAGGGGGCCCCTTCGGCTAATGAAAAACTGTTTTTT. Translation: CASRRGQGAPSANEKLFF.

The J gene is TRBJ1-2, the V gene TRBV30; 8 bases align to TRBD1. The CDR3 runs to 13 residues. Trimming took 3 bases from V and 6 from J; bases not matched to a gene: 6. Germline V gene lookup returns CDR1 GTSNPN and CDR2 SVGIG (reference sequence). The CDR3 bases are TGTGCCTGGAGGACAGGGGATGTGGATGGCTACACCTTC. Amino acids: CAWRTGDVDGYTF.

The chain recombines TRBV9 with TRBJ2-2; 8 bases match TRBD1. The CDR3 is made up of 16 amino acids. The germline CDR1 and CDR2 sequences are SGDLS and YYNGEE. V dropped 0 bases and J dropped 7; count of bases not matched to a gene: 8. The CDR3 region has the DNA TGTGCCAGCAGCGTAGAGGCCAGGGGGCTTAACGGGGAGCTGTTTTTT. Protein sequence: CASSVEARGLNGELFF.

The chain uses TRBV3-1 (or the pseudogene TRBV3-2) and TRBJ1-5; D call uncertain. V was pared by 3 bases and J by 1 base, with 10 bases between. The CDR3 is 15 amino acids. Germline CDR1 reads LGHDT; CDR2 reads YNNKEL (reference sequence). CDR3 coding DNA: TGTGCCAGCAGCCAGACTGGTGGAAGCAATCAGCCCCAGCATTTT. Translated: CASSQTGGSNQPQHF.

The J gene is TRBJ2-3, the V gene TRBV27; D uncertain. The germline V gene encodes CDR1 MNHEY and CDR2 SMNVEV (reference sequence). This CDR3 is built from 13 residues. The V and J ends lost 5 bases and 2 bases respectively, with 8 bases between them. CDR3 sequence (DNA): TGTGCCAGCAGTCAAACAGCCACAGATACGCAGTATTTT. It specifies CASSQTATDTQYF.

Comments on this clone: A junction end diverges from the germline sequence, so it may reflect a read error. V and J are TRBV25-1 and TRBJ1-6; no reliable D call. The CDR3 covers 12 residues. The germline V gene encodes CDR1 MGHDK and CDR2 SYGVNS. The CDR3 nucleotides are TGTGCCAGCAGTGAAGGCCATTCCCCCCTCCACTTT. It codes for CASSEGHSPLHF.

This clone was found once. The chain links TRBV7-9 to TRBJ2-7; the D is unclear. This CDR3 is 14 amino acids long. Germline V gene data show CDR1 as SEHNR and CDR2 as FQNEAQ (reference sequence). Deletions cut 5 bases from V and 0 bases from J, with 11 bases between. CDR3 in amino acids: CASSLTPNSYEQYF. CDR3 DNA: TGTGCCAGCAGCCTAACTCCCAACTCCTACGAGCAGTACTTC.

This clone has more than one count but fewer than ten. This chain joins TRBV24-1 and TRBJ2-7; D not certain. Germline V gives CDR1 KGHDR, CDR2 SFDVKD. The CDR3 runs to 13 residues. Trimming stripped 8 bases from V and 0 bases from J, with 10 bases between. The CDR3 nucleotides read TGTGCCACCAAGAGCGCGAGCTCCTACGAGCAGTACTTC. Translating it yields CATKSASSYEQYF.

The genes are TRBV6-4 and TRBJ2-1; 10 bases line up with TRBD2. V lost 5 bases, J lost 7 bases, and 8 bases stayed unmatched. Looked up from germline, CDR1 is MRHNA and CDR2 is SNTAGT. This CDR3 comprises 15 residues. CDR3 amino acids: CASSQLAGVGNEQFF. The CDR3 nucleotides are TGTGCCAGCAGTCAGCTAGCGGGAGTGGGTAATGAGCAGTTCTTC.